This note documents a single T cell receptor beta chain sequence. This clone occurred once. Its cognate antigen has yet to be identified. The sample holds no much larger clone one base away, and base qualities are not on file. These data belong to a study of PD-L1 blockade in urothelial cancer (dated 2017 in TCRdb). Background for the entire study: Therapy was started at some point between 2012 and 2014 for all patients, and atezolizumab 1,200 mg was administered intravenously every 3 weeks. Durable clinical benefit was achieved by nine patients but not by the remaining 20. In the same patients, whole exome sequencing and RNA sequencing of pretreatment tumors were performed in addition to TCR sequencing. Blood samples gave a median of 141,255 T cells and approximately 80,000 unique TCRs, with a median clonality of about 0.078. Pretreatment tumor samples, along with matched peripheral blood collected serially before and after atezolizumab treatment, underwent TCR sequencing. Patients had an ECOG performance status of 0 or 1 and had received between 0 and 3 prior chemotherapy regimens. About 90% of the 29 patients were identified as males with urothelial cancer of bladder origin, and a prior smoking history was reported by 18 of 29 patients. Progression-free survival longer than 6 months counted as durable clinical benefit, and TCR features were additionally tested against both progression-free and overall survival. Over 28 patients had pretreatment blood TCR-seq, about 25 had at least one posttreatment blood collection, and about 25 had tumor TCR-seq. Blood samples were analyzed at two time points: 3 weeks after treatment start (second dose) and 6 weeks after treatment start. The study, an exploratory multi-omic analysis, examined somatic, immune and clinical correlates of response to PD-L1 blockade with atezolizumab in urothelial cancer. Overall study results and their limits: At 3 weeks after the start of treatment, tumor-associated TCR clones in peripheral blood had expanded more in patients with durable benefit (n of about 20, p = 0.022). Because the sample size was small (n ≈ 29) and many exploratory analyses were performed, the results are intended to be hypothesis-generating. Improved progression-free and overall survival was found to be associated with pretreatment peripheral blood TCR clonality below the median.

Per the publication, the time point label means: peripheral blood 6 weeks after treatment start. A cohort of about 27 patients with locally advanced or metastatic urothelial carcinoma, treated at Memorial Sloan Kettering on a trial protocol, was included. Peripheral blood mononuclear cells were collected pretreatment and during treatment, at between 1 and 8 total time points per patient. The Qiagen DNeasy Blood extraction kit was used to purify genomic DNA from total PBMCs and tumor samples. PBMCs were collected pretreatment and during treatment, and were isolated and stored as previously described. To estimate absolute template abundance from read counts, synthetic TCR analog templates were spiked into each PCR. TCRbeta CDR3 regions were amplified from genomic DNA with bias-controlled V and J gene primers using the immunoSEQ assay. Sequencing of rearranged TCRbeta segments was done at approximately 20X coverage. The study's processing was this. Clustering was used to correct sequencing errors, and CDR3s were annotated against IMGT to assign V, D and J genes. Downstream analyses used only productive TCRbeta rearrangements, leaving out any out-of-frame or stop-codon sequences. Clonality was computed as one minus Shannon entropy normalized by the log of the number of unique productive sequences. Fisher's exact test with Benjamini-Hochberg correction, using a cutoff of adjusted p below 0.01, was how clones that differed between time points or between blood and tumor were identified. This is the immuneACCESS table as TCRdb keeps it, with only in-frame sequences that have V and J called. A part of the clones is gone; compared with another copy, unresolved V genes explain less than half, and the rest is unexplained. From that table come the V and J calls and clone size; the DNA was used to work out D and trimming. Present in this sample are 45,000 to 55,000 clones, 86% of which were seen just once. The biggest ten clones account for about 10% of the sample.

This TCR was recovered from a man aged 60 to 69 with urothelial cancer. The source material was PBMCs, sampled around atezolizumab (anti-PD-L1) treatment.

The CDR3 protein is CASSLLSPAETQYF. The sequenced DNA: TGTGCCAGCAGCTTACTTTCACCCGCGGAGACCCAGTACTTC. The chain couples TRBV7-6 to TRBJ2-5; the D gene is unclear. Trimming at the junction amounts to 2 bases on V and 5 bases on J, and the germline ends lie 12 bases apart. The CDR3 covers 14 residues, taking in both the cysteine and the phenylalanine. Of all the DNA, just the CDR3 is kept, 42 bases in frame from base 1. The germline V gene yields SGHVS for CDR1 and FNYEAQ for CDR2.